The 13 T cell receptor beta chains reported below all come from one sample, sequenced in a study of neurological immune-mediated disorders. TCRdb reanalysed the 5' RACE reads using MiXCR and keeps one entry per CDR3 protein. The profile covers about 79,000 distinct CDR3 sequences, with roughly an eighth appearing a single time and around 6.8% taken by the ten largest. Sequencing was performed on PBMCs. These receptors all stem from a woman aged 50 to 60 in good health.

This clonotype was detected ten times or more. The rearrangement links TRBV3-1 to TRBJ2-4; D unresolved. This CDR3 comprises 13 residues. Germline V gene sequence: CDR1 LGHDT, CDR2 YNNKEL (reference sequence). V dropped 1 base and J dropped 12 bases, with 13 bases sitting between them. In DNA, the CDR3 is TGTGCCAGCAGCCAAGCGTGGGCGGCCGCTCAGTACTTC. This encodes CASSQAWAAAQYF.

The rearrangement uses TRBV10-3 and TRBJ2-7; D might be TRBD1 (6 bases). CDR3 size: 14 residues. CDR1 is ENHRY and CDR2 is SYGVKD in the germline V gene. V dropped 6 bases and J dropped 6 bases, with 18 bases sitting between them. The CDR3 loop is CAIRAGTGIFEQYF. For the CDR3, the DNA is TGTGCCATCAGAGCCGGTACAGGGATCTTCGAGCAGTACTTC.

There are many counts of this clonotype. This chain joins TRBV5-5 and TRBJ2-7; a possible D gene is TRBD1 (5 bases). V was trimmed by 0 bases and J by 1 base, leaving 17 bases between them. The CDR3 covers 17 residues. The germline V gene encodes CDR1 SGHKS and CDR2 YYEKEE (reference sequence). The CDR3 DNA follows: TGTGCCAGCAGCTTGGATTTCCGACAGATTCAATCCTACGAGCAGTACTTC. Translation gives CASSLDFRQIQSYEQYF.

This rearrangement joins TRBV5-6 to TRBJ2-3; a weak D match, TRBD2 (6 bases). This CDR3 has 14 amino acids. V lost 4 bases to trimming and J lost 5 bases, with 14 bases between them. Germline CDR1 reads SGHDT; CDR2 reads YYEEEE. CDR3 region: CASSPEEGGDTQYF. The CDR3 bases are TGTGCCAGCAGCCCCGAGGAGGGAGGAGATACGCAGTATTTT.

This clonotype has a count of ten or more. The chain combines TRBV20-1 with TRBJ1-1, with 7 bases fitting TRBD1. The CDR3 runs to 14 residues. V trimming: 6 bases; J trimming: 4 bases; junction bases outside the gene matches: 11. Germline V gene data show CDR1 as DFQATT and CDR2 as SNEGSKA (reference sequence). The CDR3 loop is CSAKGQAMSTEAFF. For the CDR3, the DNA is TGCAGTGCCAAAGGACAGGCTATGAGCACTGAAGCTTTCTTT.

This clonotype showed up many times. This sequence joins TRBV25-1 and TRBJ2-5; D gene unclear. Germline CDR1 reads MGHDK; CDR2 reads SYGVNS. The ends were cut back, 9 bases at V and 4 bases at J, with 6 bases in the middle. The CDR3 is 10 residues long. CDR3 in DNA: TGTGCCAGTCAGCGAGAGACCCAGTACTTC. This sequence encodes CASQRETQYF. The full variable domain, completed using reference TRBV25-1 and TRBJ2-5, is EADIYQTPRYLVIGTGKKITLECSQTMGHDKMYWYQQDPGMELHLIHYSYGVNSTEKGDLSSESTVSRIRTEHFPLTLESARPSHTSQYLCASQRETQYFGPGTRLLVL.

This clonotype was recorded at least ten times. The chain has TRBV14 and TRBJ1-2; TRBD1 matches 7 bases. The V gene's germline CDR1 is SGHDN and CDR2 FVKESK. The CDR3 consists of 16 residues. The V gene end was trimmed by 3 bases and the J gene end by 3 bases; junction bases not matched to a gene: 10. The CDR3 loop is CASSHIWQGEDYGYTF. Here the CDR3 DNA reads TGTGCCAGCAGCCACATCTGGCAGGGGGAGGACTATGGCTACACCTTC.

This clonotype was detected ten times or more. The rearrangement joins TRBV5-1 to TRBJ1-4; D remains unclear. Germline V gives CDR1 SGHRS, CDR2 YFSETQ. V was clipped by 0 bases and J by 4 bases, with 7 bases between them. The CDR3 loop spans 14 amino acids. The CDR3 DNA reads as TGCGCCAGCAGCTTGGAACGCCGTAATGAAAAACTGTTTTTT. Residues: CASSLERRNEKLFF. Full variable domain (outside the CDR3, taken from reference TRBV5-1 and TRBJ1-4): KAGVTQTPRYLIKTRGQQVTLSCSPISGHRSVSWYQQTPGQGLQFLFEYFSETQRNKGNFPGRFSGRQFSNSRSEMNVSTLELGDSALYLCASSLERRNEKLFFGSGTQLSVL.

This clonotype was seen a handful of times. This sequence joins TRBV6-5 and TRBJ1-2; D gene uncertain. The CDR3 is 14 residues long. Trimming took off 5 bases at V and 0 bases at J, with 10 bases between the two ends. Germline assignment: CDR1 MNHEY and CDR2 SVGAGI. CDR3 nucleotide sequence: TGTGCCAGCAGTACGATGCTTGCTAACTATGGCTACACCTTC. This translates into CASSTMLANYGYTF.

For this clonotype: A read error may produce the germline difference seen at one junction end. This chain connects TRBV5-1 to TRBJ2-5; D is uncertain. The CDR3 extends over 15 amino acids. From germline, CDR1 is SGHRS and CDR2 YFSETQ. The CDR3 sequence: CTSSFQPPVGETQYF. The DNA for the CDR3 is TGCACCAGCAGCTTTCAGCCCCCGGTGGGGGAGACCCAGTACTTC.

J is TRBJ1-1 and V is TRBV20-1, with D perhaps TRBD1 (5 bases). Per germline, CDR1 DFQATT and CDR2 SNEGSKA (reference sequence). The CDR3 covers 15 residues. Trimming removed 0 bases at V and 5 bases at J, with 16 bases between. For the CDR3, the DNA is TGCAGTGCTAGAGATTTTGGGGGTTTTCGGACTGAAGCTTTCTTT. Amino acid sequence: CSARDFGGFRTEAFF.

This clonotype was observed many times. The chain has TRBV28 and TRBJ1-5, with a possible D match to TRBD1 (6 bases). The V and J ends lost 0 bases and 4 bases respectively, with 10 bases between them. Germline V gene lookup returns CDR1 MDHEN and CDR2 SYDVKM. This CDR3 contains 15 residues. CDR3 in amino acids: CASSLWVRGNQPQHF. CDR3 in DNA: TGTGCCAGCAGTTTATGGGTGAGGGGGAATCAGCCCCAGCATTTT.

This clonotype appeared a single time. One base away lies a much larger clone, so this may be a sequencing read error. The chain joins TRBV5-1 to TRBJ1-1; D gene unclear. The V end was cut by 4 bases, the J end by 3 bases, with 10 bases between. The germline gives CDR1 SGHRS, CDR2 YFSETQ. The CDR3 is made up of 13 amino acids. This chain's CDR3 is CASSILHDTEAFF. For the CDR3, the DNA is TGCGCCAGCAGCATACTTCATGACACTGAAGCTTTCTTT.